The clone carrying this T cell receptor beta chain was counted only a few times. Its antigen is as yet unknown. MiXCR, applied by TCRdb to the 5' RACE reads, yields one record per CDR3 protein. This sample yields around 440,000 distinct CDR3 sequences, of which approximately 18% are seen a single time; approximately 13% belongs to the top ten. This record belongs to a study of T-cell memory formation after mild COVID-19. The study's findings and limits: Nothing confirmed that second-wave clones peaking on day 37 were specific for SARS-CoV-2. The CD4+ clones that contracted clustered mainly within CM and EM, and the CD8+ clones concentrated in EMRA. There were some responding clones in pre-infection memory, which suggested that cross-reactive memory had joined.

The CDR3 runs 18 residues. The trim removed 2 bases at V and 6 bases at J, leaving 16 bases unmatched. Germline V gene data show CDR1 as MNHNS and CDR2 as SASEGT. Source material: PBMCs or a T cell subset sorted from them (not recorded which). This receptor was identified in an adult woman who had mild COVID-19 (a few samples of this study predate the infection). Cell type and time point are not known. The rearrangement uses TRBV6-1 and TRBJ2-1; 7 nucleotides align to TRBD2. The CDR3 DNA sequence: TGTGCCAGCAGTGAATTCCCCAGGAGTGGGAGGGCCGGCAATGAGCAGTTCTTC. Protein sequence: CASSEFPRSGRAGNEQFF.